The 12 T cell receptor beta chains presented below share a single source sample, sequenced in a study of T cell responses to AZD1222 COVID-19 vaccine. Generated by immunoSEQ multiplex PCR, the TCRdb table keeps only in-frame clones and is missing some. The repertoire holds about 190,000 clones, with 90% to 95% as singletons. Sample: peripheral blood, taken on day 0 of AZD1222 vaccination. The receptors here all came from an adult in good health.

The V call is TRBV2, the J call TRBJ1-2; TRBD1 matches at 11 bases. Germline lookup yields CDR1 SNHLY and CDR2 FYNNEI. This CDR3 has 15 residues. J gave up 5 bases and V 1 base, and 3 bases lay outside the gene matches. The CDR3 here is CASSEERDRGYGYTF. For the CDR3, the DNA is TGTGCCAGCAGTGAAGAAAGGGACAGGGGGTATGGCTACACCTTC.

The gene calls are TRBV4-2 and TRBJ2-1; 8 bases align to TRBD2. J gave up 1 base and V 0 bases, and 11 bases lay outside the gene matches. Germline CDR1 LGHNA, CDR2 YNFKEQ. This CDR3 contains 19 residues. CDR3: CASSQDQVSGIQSYNEQFF. CDR3 in DNA: TGTGCCAGCAGCCAAGATCAGGTTAGCGGGATACAGTCCTACAATGAGCAGTTCTTC.

This sequence joins TRBV5-4 and TRBJ2-1; D unresolved. Germline V CDR1 and CDR2: SGHNT, YYREEE (reference sequence). The CDR3 spans 16 residues. The V end lost 6 bases, the J end lost 11 bases, and 27 bases lay between the germline ends. In DNA form, the CDR3 reads TGTGCCAGCACCCAAGAGGCAGCTCCGGATCAAGGGCAGCAGTTCTTC. Translated, it gives CASTQEAAPDQGQQFF.

J is TRBJ1-1 and V is TRBV6-2 or TRBV6-3, with D possibly TRBD1 on 6 matching bases. The V end was cut by 2 bases, the J end by 6 bases, with 13 bases between. Germline CDR1 and CDR2: MNHEY and SVGEGT. This CDR3 has 14 residues. The CDR3 nucleotides read TGTGCCAGCAGTTACGAGGGGGGCATCGCTGAAGCTTTCTTT. The encoded protein is CASSYEGGIAEAFF.

V usage is TRBV5-1 and J usage is TRBJ2-7; D assignment may be TRBD1 or TRBD2 (5 bases each). CDR1 is SGHRS and CDR2 is YFSETQ in the germline V gene. V was pared by 3 bases and J by 0 bases, with 13 bases between. This CDR3 spans 15 amino acids. This CDR3 reads CASSWGTASSYEQYF. CDR3 bases: TGCGCCAGCAGCTGGGGGACCGCCTCCTCCTACGAGCAGTACTTC.

The chain combines TRBV19 with TRBJ2-7, with D maybe TRBD1 (5 bases). There are 11 residues in the CDR3. CDR1 is LNHDA, CDR2 SQIVND, per germline (reference sequence). Trimming took off 7 bases at V and 5 bases at J, with 9 bases between the two ends. This CDR3 reads CASTGFDEQYF. The CDR3 nucleotides read TGTGCCAGTACAGGGTTCGACGAGCAGTACTTC.

The chain joins TRBV27 to TRBJ1-1; D is possibly TRBD1 (6 bases). This CDR3 region has 15 residues. Per the germline V gene, CDR1 is MNHEY and CDR2 is SMNVEV (reference sequence). The V and J ends lost 6 bases and 0 bases respectively, with 14 bases between them. As DNA, the CDR3 is TGTGCCAGCAGCCAACCGGGACACGTGAACACTGAAGCTTTCTTT. Amino acids: CASSQPGHVNTEAFF.

The V call is TRBV28, the J call TRBJ1-3, with D unresolved. The CDR3 loop spans 14 amino acids. Trimming shortened V by 5 bases and J by 0 bases, and 8 bases separated the two germline ends. Germline assignment: CDR1 MDHEN and CDR2 SYDVKM. The CDR3 coding sequence is TGTGCCAGCAGTAAGGTGTTCTCTGGAAACACCATATATTTT. The encoded protein is CASSKVFSGNTIYF.

This chain uses TRBV29-1 with TRBJ1-2; D gene unclear. CDR1 is SQVTM, CDR2 ANQGSEA, per germline. V lost 4 bases and J 5 bases, leaving 14 bases between the germline ends. There are 13 residues in the CDR3. This chain's CDR3 is CSVATRIGYGYTF. The CDR3 DNA follows: TGCAGCGTTGCGACCAGGATAGGGTATGGCTACACCTTC.

This chain uses TRBV28 with TRBJ2-1, with 7 bases fitting TRBD2. Germline values: CDR1 MDHEN, CDR2 SYDVKM. V lost 6 bases, J lost 0 bases, and 5 bases stayed unmatched. The CDR3 runs 15 residues. CDR3 loop: CASSPSGASYNEQFF. The CDR3 bases are TGTGCCAGCAGCCCTAGCGGAGCCTCCTACAATGAGCAGTTCTTC.

This clone was seen once. V is TRBV10-3 and J is TRBJ1-1, with D hard to call. CDR3 length equals 13 residues. The germline V and J ends were trimmed by 6 bases and 0 bases, with 8 bases remaining between them. Germline loops: CDR1 ENHRY, CDR2 SYGVKD. The CDR3 sequence: CAIRDGMNTEAFF. For the CDR3, the DNA is TGTGCCATCAGAGACGGGATGAACACTGAAGCTTTCTTT.

The rearrangement uses TRBV7-6 and TRBJ2-1; the D gene is possibly TRBD2 (6 bases). CDR1 and CDR2 from the germline V gene are SGHVS and FNYEAQ. The CDR3 loop spans 15 amino acids. With 3 bases removed from V and 12 bases from J, the gap between germline ends came to 21 bases. The CDR3: CASSFVADGPFGQFF. In DNA form, the CDR3 reads TGTGCCAGCAGCTTCGTAGCGGACGGCCCGTTTGGGCAGTTCTTC.